Listed below are T cell receptor beta chains from one sample, sequenced in a study of T cells in Graves' hyperthyroidism and ophthalmopathy. TCRdb ran MiXCR on the multiplex PCR reads and lists one entry per CDR3 protein. The table shows around 380,000 distinct CDR3 sequences, with about 13% occurring only once. The sequencing input was blood. These TCRs come from a man aged 30-40 years with Graves' hyperthyroidism that later progressed to Graves' ophthalmopathy. CDR3s include the opening cysteine and the closing phenylalanine or tryptophan. The D gene is left open where the match is weak. Expanded clones get a size class; other rows say once, few or many, or leave the size out.

V,size,J,D,length,DNA,CDR3
TRBV15,.,TRBJ2-1,.,13,TGTGCCACCAGCAGAGATCGAAGTGGGGAGCAGTTCTTC,CATSRDRSGEQFF
TRBV6-1,.,TRBJ1-2,.,14,TGTGCCAGCAGAGTACAGGGTAGTTTAGCGGGCTACACCTTC,CASRVQGSLAGYTF
TRBV27,many,TRBJ2-7,TRBD2,14,TGTGCCAGCAGTTTCAGTCTAGCGGCCTACGAGCAGTACTTC,CASSFSLAAYEQYF
TRBV6-4,few,TRBJ1-1,TRBD1,13,TGTGCCAGCAGTGCCTCGGACAGGGGGGAAGCTTTCTTT,CASSASDRGEAFF
TRBV7-9,.,TRBJ2-7,TRBD1,14,TGTGCCAGCAGCTTAGACAGGGGGGTAGCCGAGCAGTACTTC,CASSLDRGVAEQYF
TRBV28,many,TRBJ1-3,.,15,TGTGCCAGCAGTTTAAGCCGAGCCACTGGAAACACCATATATTTT,CASSLSRATGNTIYF
TRBV11-2,many,TRBJ2-7,.,13,TGTGCCAGCAGCTTAGGACATCCCTACGAGCAGTACTTC,CASSLGHPYEQYF
TRBV12-3/TRBV12-4,.,TRBJ2-2,.,14,TGTGCCAGCAGTTTCTCTCCGAACACCGGGGAGCTGTTTTTT,CASSFSPNTGELFF
TRBV27,many,TRBJ1-6,TRBD1,13,TGTGCCAGCGGAACAGGGGGCAGGTCACCCCTCCACTTT,CASGTGGRSPLHF
TRBV5-4,once,TRBJ1-1,.,17,TGTGCCAGCAGCTTGGCGGCTATGGAGAGGGAGAACACTGAAGCTTTCTTT,CASSLAAMERENTEAFF
TRBV6-1,many,TRBJ2-5,TRBD1,15,TGTGCCAGCAGTCACGGGACAGGGCTCCAAGAGACCCAGTACTTC,CASSHGTGLQETQYF
TRBV20-1,.,TRBJ2-3,TRBD2,23,TGCAGTGCTCAAATATTACCGGGACTAGCGGGGGGTATATCCTCTGCTAGCACAGATACGCAGTATTTT,CSAQILPGLAGGISSASTDTQYF
TRBV27,few,TRBJ2-5,.,15,TGTGCCAGCAGAGGGCGGTACCATCAGGGGGAGACCCAGTACTTC,CASRGRYHQGETQYF
TRBV27,many,TRBJ2-3,.,13,TGTGCCAGCAGTCCTTCAGACGGGAATACGCAGTATTTT,CASSPSDGNTQYF
TRBV10-3,.,TRBJ1-5,TRBD1,15,TGTGCCATCAGTCAAGACAGGGATGACAATCAGCCCCAGCATTTT,CAISQDRDDNQPQHF
TRBV12-5,many,TRBJ2-4,TRBD1,14,TGTGCTAGTGGACCGGGACAGGGCATTATGAGTCAGTACTTC,CASGPGQGIMSQYF
TRBV7-9,few,TRBJ2-1,.,14,TGTGCCAGCAGCCCCGCGGCCAGGGGAAATGAGCAGTTCTTC,CASSPAARGNEQFF
TRBV29-1,few,TRBJ1-2,.,14,TGCAGCGTTGAAGACCAACAGGCCCCCTATGGCTACACCTTC,CSVEDQQAPYGYTF
TRBV5-6,.,TRBJ2-7,.,14,TGTGCCAGTAGCGCCGGGACTGGGACCTACGAGCAGTACTTC,CASSAGTGTYEQYF
TRBV20-1,many,TRBJ2-3,.,14,TGCAGTGCCCAGAGAGGTGTTCTCGCAGATACGCAGTATTTT,CSAQRGVLADTQYF
TRBV20-1,.,TRBJ2-2,.,14,TGCAGTGCTAGTATCAGGGGGGTCACCGGGGAGCTGTTTTTT,CSASIRGVTGELFF
TRBV20-1,many,TRBJ2-7,.,12,TGCAGTGCTAGGGACAGATACTACGAGCAGTACTTC,CSARDRYYEQYF
TRBV11-3,many,TRBJ2-3,.,15,TGTGCCAGCAGCTGGGGGGGGGCTAGCACAGATACGCAGTATTTT,CASSWGGASTDTQYF
TRBV6-2/TRBV6-3,.,TRBJ2-7,TRBD2,17,TGTGCCAGCACCTACGGGGGGGGGGGGGGGGGCTCATACGAGCAGTACTTC,CASTYGGGGGGSYEQYF
TRBV27,many,TRBJ1-5,.,15,TGTGCCAGCAGTTTATACAAGAATAGCAATCAGCCCCAGCATTTT,CASSLYKNSNQPQHF
TRBV5-8,many,TRBJ1-1,.,14,TGTGCCAGCAGCTTGGGCGGTCAAAGCACTGAAGCTTTCTTT,CASSLGGQSTEAFF
TRBV18,many,TRBJ2-5,TRBD2,14,TGTGCCAGCTCGTCACTAGCGGCCCAAGAGACCCAGTACTTC,CASSSLAAQETQYF
TRBV7-9,many,TRBJ2-7,TRBD1,14,TGTGCCAGCAGCTCACCGGGACAGGGTTACGAGCAGTACTTC,CASSSPGQGYEQYF
TRBV9,.,TRBJ2-1,.,13,TGTGCCAGCAGCGTAGCTAACCTCAATGAGCAGTTCTTC,CASSVANLNEQFF
TRBV7-2,.,TRBJ1-3,TRBD1,16,TGTGCCAGCAGCTTAACGGCCAGGGGGGCTGGAAACACCATATATTTT,CASSLTARGAGNTIYF
TRBV28,many,TRBJ2-7,TRBD2,17,TGTGCCAGCAGTTTGGGGGAGGGTTACTTAGCTTCCTACGAGCAGTACTTC,CASSLGEGYLASYEQYF
TRBV4-1,.,TRBJ1-1,TRBD1,19,TGCGCCAGCAGCCAAGGCCCTTGGGGGACAGGGGTCTCAGGCACTGAAGCTTTCTTT,CASSQGPWGTGVSGTEAFF
TRBV5-8,.,TRBJ1-6,.,15,TGTGCCAGCAGCTTTACAGGAAACTATAATTCACCCCTCCACTTT,CASSFTGNYNSPLHF
TRBV3-1,.,TRBJ2-7,.,14,TGTGCCAGCAGCCTGGACCTTCGACCTTACGAGCAGTACTTC,CASSLDLRPYEQYF
TRBV7-9,.,TRBJ2-7,.,14,TGTGCCAGCAGCCCACCCATAACAGGGATCAAGCAGTACTTC,CASSPPITGIKQYF
TRBV20-1,many,TRBJ2-7,TRBD2,15,TGCAGTGCTAGAGGGGGGCGGGGGGGCCTGGACGAGCAGTACTTC,CSARGGRGGLDEQYF
TRBV20-1,many,TRBJ1-1,.,13,TGCAGTGCTAGACAGGGAGGGAACACTGAAGCTTTCTTT,CSARQGGNTEAFF
TRBV7-9,many,TRBJ2-7,TRBD2,14,TGTGCCAGCAGTCGGACTAGCGGGTACTACGAGCAGTACTTC,CASSRTSGYYEQYF
TRBV28,many,TRBJ2-5,TRBD2,15,TGTGCCAGCAGTTTATCGACTAGCGGGGGGAAGGCCCAGTACTTC,CASSLSTSGGKAQYF
TRBV12-3/TRBV12-4,.,TRBJ1-5,TRBD1,14,TGTGCCAGCACTCAGGGGGTTGAAGTTCAGCCCCAGCATTTT,CASTQGVEVQPQHF
TRBV14,few,TRBJ2-3,TRBD1,17,TGTGCCAGCAGCCCCGACTTGACAGGGTGGGAAACAGATACGCAGTATTTT,CASSPDLTGWETDTQYF
TRBV11-2,many,TRBJ2-7,.,13,TGTGCCAGCAGCTCTACAGGGTTACACGAGCAGTACTTC,CASSSTGLHEQYF